Listed here are 26 T cell receptor beta chains from one sample, sequenced in a study of T cells after yellow fever vaccination (dated by TCRdb to between 2017 and 2020). Libraries came from 5' RACE. The instrument was an Illumina NovaSeq 6000. In-frame beta chains were kept once TCRdb had trimmed the public reads at Q25 with fastp and called clones with MiXCR. Here each entry gathers all rows of one CDR3 protein and keeps the most common genes and DNA. For this sample the table gives about 220,000 distinct CDR3 sequences, of which roughly 3.3% were detected only once. The ten largest clones take up approximately 3.5% of the sample. Taken with the paper, the label for treatment or condition translates to: live attenuated yellow fever vaccine strain. The starting material was CD4+ T cells sorted from PBMCs, obtained 10 days after the yellow fever booster vaccination. The receptors come from a man aged 18 to 29 who received the YFV17D yellow fever vaccine.

The gene calls are TRBV2 and TRBJ2-5; no clear D gene. The CDR3 is 12 residues long. Germline lookup yields CDR1 SNHLY and CDR2 FYNNEI. V lost 7 bases and J 0 bases, leaving 6 bases between the germline ends. Here the CDR3 DNA reads TGTGCCAGCAAAGGGTACCAAGAGACCCAGTACTTC. The encoded protein is CASKGYQETQYF.

This chain uses TRBV5-1 with TRBJ2-3, with D possibly TRBD1 on 6 matching bases. V lost 3 bases, J lost 2 bases, and 13 bases lay in between. The CDR3 loop spans 15 amino acids. Germline V gene data show CDR1 as SGHRS and CDR2 as YFSETQ. In DNA, the CDR3 is TGCGCCAGCAGCTCCGAGGGGGTCCCCACAGATACGCAGTATTTT. Its translation: CASSSEGVPTDTQYF.

The chain recombines TRBV6-5 with TRBJ2-1; D is tentatively TRBD1 or TRBD2 (5 bases each). The V gene's germline CDR1 is MNHEY and CDR2 SVGAGI. The ends were cut back, 2 bases at V and 8 bases at J, with 19 bases in the middle. This CDR3 is 16 amino acids long. The CDR3 DNA sequence: TGTGCCAGCAGTTACCGAGGGGCTAGCCGTCTTGATGAGCAGTTCTTC. Its protein is CASSYRGASRLDEQFF.

This clonotype was counted at least ten times. The chain has TRBV5-1 and TRBJ1-3, with D unresolved. Germline CDR1 reads SGHRS; CDR2 reads YFSETQ. This CDR3 is built from 14 residues. V was trimmed by 0 bases and J by 3 bases, leaving 7 bases between them. CDR3: CASSLEARGNTIYF. As DNA, the CDR3 is TGCGCCAGCAGCTTGGAGGCTCGTGGAAACACCATATATTTT. Full variable domain (rest looked up from reference TRBV5-1 and TRBJ1-3): KAGVTQTPRYLIKTRGQQVTLSCSPISGHRSVSWYQQTPGQGLQFLFEYFSETQRNKGNFPGRFSGRQFSNSRSEMNVSTLELGDSALYLCASSLEARGNTIYFGEGSWLTVV.

V usage is TRBV29-1 and J usage is TRBJ1-1; the D gene is possibly TRBD1 (5 bases). This CDR3 has 11 residues. From germline, CDR1 is SQVTM and CDR2 ANQGSEA. Trimming took off 7 bases at V and 6 bases at J, with 12 bases between the two ends. The CDR3 nucleotides read TGCAGCGGCGGTCGGGGCTCTGAAGCTTTCTTT. It translates to CSGGRGSEAFF.

The chain is built from TRBV11-2 and TRBJ1-2; D gene ambiguous. Trimming took 5 bases from V and 0 from J, leaving 19 bases between them. CDR1 is SGHAT, CDR2 FQNNGV, per germline. This CDR3 comprises 17 residues. This CDR3 is CASSHFGRSLANYGYTF. The CDR3 bases are TGTGCCAGCAGCCATTTCGGACGGAGTTTAGCTAACTATGGCTACACCTTC.

This clonotype was counted a few times. The chain combines TRBV18 with TRBJ1-1, with 7 bases lining up with TRBD1. After removal of 3 bases from V and 0 bases from J, the junction contained 7 bases not matched to a gene. Per the germline V gene, CDR1 is KGHSH and CDR2 is LQKENI. This CDR3 comprises 16 residues. The CDR3 sequence: CASSPGTVGVNTEAFF. CDR3 bases: TGTGCCAGCTCACCCGGGACAGTGGGGGTGAACACTGAAGCTTTCTTT.

There are many counts of this clonotype. This sequence joins TRBV5-1 and TRBJ2-1, with 13 bases matching TRBD2. The germline gives CDR1 SGHRS, CDR2 YFSETQ. V lost 4 bases, J lost 0 bases, and 4 bases stayed unmatched. This CDR3 region has 17 residues. Here the CDR3 DNA reads TGCGCCAGCAGCCCAGGACTAGCGGGGGCCTCCTACAATGAGCAGTTCTTC. Encoded protein: CASSPGLAGASYNEQFF.

At least ten counts were recorded for this clonotype. The V gene is TRBV9, the J gene TRBJ1-6, with TRBD1 as a possible D gene (5 bases). Germline CDR1 is SGDLS and CDR2 is YYNGEE. The V end was cut by 6 bases, the J end by 7 bases, with 14 bases between. This CDR3 has 14 residues. The CDR3 sequence: CASTPGLENSPLHF. The CDR3, as DNA: TGTGCCAGCACCCCGGGGCTGGAAAATTCACCCCTCCACTTT.

This clonotype appeared many times. The chain is built from TRBV28 and TRBJ1-6; 7 bases fit TRBD1. In germline, CDR1 is MDHEN, CDR2 SYDVKM. J gave up 10 bases and V 5 bases, and 8 bases lay outside the gene matches. The CDR3 is 14 amino acids. The CDR3: CASSDRVGASPLHF. The CDR3 DNA follows: TGTGCCAGCAGTGACAGGGTTGGGGCCTCACCCCTCCACTTT.

This clonotype was seen only a few times. An end of the junction does not agree with germline; a read error may underlie this. The chain combines TRBV7-7 with TRBJ2-3; D is possibly TRBD2 (6 bases). CDR3 length: 15 residues. The germline V gene has CDR1 SSHAT and CDR2 FNYEAQ (reference sequence). CDR3: CASSSSPGTHNTQYF. The CDR3 coding sequence is TGTGCTAGCAGCTCCTCACCTGGGACTCACAATACGCAGTATTTT.

Many counts were recorded for this clonotype. The chain couples TRBV6-2 or TRBV6-3 to TRBJ2-3; D not certain. CDR3 length: 14 amino acids. The V gene's germline CDR1 is MNHEY and CDR2 SVGEGT. V lost 4 bases and J 8 bases, leaving 16 bases between the germline ends. CDR3 residues: CASSSGVFVGTQYF. CDR3 in DNA: TGTGCCAGCAGTTCCGGAGTATTTGTCGGTACGCAGTATTTT.

In its sample, this clonotype was seen many times. The J gene is TRBJ1-6, the V gene TRBV5-1; D unclear. Looked up from germline, CDR1 is SGHRS and CDR2 is YFSETQ. This CDR3 is 16 amino acids long. The ends were cut back, 4 bases at V and 7 bases at J, with 18 bases in the middle. This CDR3 is CASSPRPAEPNSPLHF. CDR3 DNA sequence: TGCGCCAGCAGCCCGCGACCGGCTGAACCGAATTCACCCCTCCACTTT.

There are many counts of this clonotype. The chain employs TRBV20-1 and TRBJ2-7, with D perhaps matching TRBD1 (6 bases). The CDR3 length is 14 residues. Between the trimmed V and J ends, which lost 0 bases and 3 bases, there was a span of 12 bases. Per germline, CDR1 DFQATT and CDR2 SNEGSKA (reference sequence). This CDR3 is CSARDLGTNYEQYF. The CDR3 DNA reads TGCAGTGCTAGAGATTTAGGGACAAACTACGAGCAGTACTTC.

This clonotype came up a few times. V usage is TRBV28 and J usage is TRBJ1-2, with D perhaps TRBD1 (6 bases). V gave up 7 bases and J gave up 8 bases, with 20 bases separating them. Germline values: CDR1 MDHEN, CDR2 SYDVKM. The CDR3 loop spans 14 amino acids. CDR3 sequence (DNA): TGTGCCAGCAACGGCGGCCAGGGGTCGAACGGCTACACCTTC. It is translated as CASNGGQGSNGYTF.

This clonotype has just a few counts. The chain joins TRBV20-1 to TRBJ2-5; D unclear. V was clipped by 3 bases and J by 2 bases, with 7 bases between them. The CDR3 length is 12 residues. The germline V gene has CDR1 DFQATT and CDR2 SNEGSKA (reference sequence). CDR3 loop: CSASPAQETQYF. CDR3 sequence (DNA): TGCAGTGCTAGTCCAGCTCAAGAGACCCAGTACTTC.

This clonotype appeared many times. V is TRBV20-1 and J is TRBJ2-1; 11 bases match TRBD2. CDR3 length equals 13 residues. Germline CDR1 DFQATT, CDR2 SNEGSKA (reference sequence). J gave up 6 bases and V 4 bases, and 2 bases lay outside the gene matches. CDR3 in amino acids: CSATGTSGNEQFF. For the CDR3, the DNA is TGCAGTGCTACCGGGACTAGCGGCAATGAGCAGTTCTTC.

This chain uses TRBV5-1 with TRBJ2-1; D is possibly TRBD2 (5 bases). This CDR3 has 15 amino acids. Germline-derived CDR1 and CDR2 are SGHRS and YFSETQ. Trimming stripped 5 bases from V and 7 bases from J, with 19 bases between. Written as DNA, the CDR3 is TGCGCCAGCAGAGACCTGGGCGGGTATTCGAATGAGCAGTTCTTC. Protein sequence: CASRDLGGYSNEQFF.

This chain uses TRBV5-1 with TRBJ1-5; D is undetermined. Germline loops: CDR1 SGHRS, CDR2 YFSETQ. The CDR3 sequence is 14 residues long. The V gene lost 0 bases and the J gene lost 7 bases, with 11 bases spanning the gap. The CDR3 coding sequence is TGCGCCAGCAGCTTGGGCACATTAGGACAGCCCCAGCATTTT. Encoded protein: CASSLGTLGQPQHF.

The chain has TRBV4-1 and TRBJ1-3; D gene unclear. The germline V gene has CDR1 MGHRA and CDR2 YSYEKL. This CDR3 comprises 16 residues. V was pared by 1 base and J by 3 bases, with 13 bases between. In nucleotides, the CDR3 is TGCGCCAGCAGCCAAGTTCCCGAGACTAATGGAAACACCATATATTTT. Protein: CASSQVPETNGNTIYF.

The CDR3 nucleotides are TGCAGCGTGACCGGGAGCGAGCAGTTCTTC. Translation gives CSVTGSEQFF. This sequence joins TRBV29-1 and TRBJ2-1; D is possibly TRBD2 (6 bases). Trimming pared 6 bases from V and 10 bases from J, leaving 10 bases between. Germline V gives CDR1 SQVTM, CDR2 ANQGSEA. The CDR3 length is 10 residues.

This clonotype was counted once. This sequence may be a read error, since a much larger clone differs from it by one base. The CDR3 end shows no conserved phenylalanine or tryptophan, and so a read error is likely. J is TRBJ2-4 and V is TRBV7-2; D uncertain. The length of the CDR3 is 16 residues. Germline assignment: CDR1 SGHTA and CDR2 FQGNSA. V lost 5 bases to trimming and J lost 6 bases, with 20 bases between them. CDR3 in amino acids: CASSRRGGETRNIQYL. The CDR3 nucleotides read TGTGCCAGCAGCCGCCGCGGTGGTGAGACCCGAAACATTCAGTACCTC.

This clonotype has more than one count but fewer than ten. This chain uses TRBV3-1 with TRBJ1-6, with 11 bases lining up with TRBD1. This CDR3 region has 15 residues. With 1 base clipped from V and 7 bases from J, the junction kept 0 bases outside the gene matches. Germline V gene data show CDR1 as LGHDT and CDR2 as YNNKEL (reference sequence). The CDR3 DNA is TGTGCCAGCAGCCAAGGGACAGGGGGCAATTCACCCCTCCACTTT. This gives the protein CASSQGTGGNSPLHF.

CDR3 amino acids: CASSARWAPRTEAFF. CDR3 DNA sequence: TGTGCCAGCAGCGCCAGATGGGCTCCGCGCACTGAAGCTTTCTTT. This sequence joins TRBV7-2 and TRBJ1-1; D not certain. Germline values: CDR1 SGHTA, CDR2 FQGNSA. CDR3 length: 15 amino acids. The V gene lost 5 bases and the J gene lost 4 bases, with 17 bases spanning the gap.

The table lists this clonotype with a few counts. This chain uses TRBV24-1 with TRBJ2-5; a weak D match, TRBD1 (5 bases). CDR3 size: 13 residues. V gave up 7 bases and J gave up 1 base, with 9 bases separating them. Germline V lookup: CDR1 KGHDR, CDR2 SFDVKD. The CDR3 nucleotides are TGTGCCACCAGGGACAAAATCCAAGAGACCCAGTACTTC. It encodes CATRDKIQETQYF.

This clonotype was observed at least ten times. The genes are TRBV5-1 and TRBJ2-1; the match to TRBD2 covers 7 bases. From germline, CDR1 is SGHRS and CDR2 YFSETQ. Germline trimming cut 1 base from V and 5 bases from J; bases unmatched to any gene: 12. This CDR3 contains 17 residues. CDR3 region: CASSLLQTSRADNEQFF. The CDR3 DNA sequence: TGCGCCAGCAGCTTGCTCCAGACTAGCCGGGCGGACAATGAGCAGTTCTTC.